These 9 T cell receptor beta chains were sequenced from one sample in a study of human T cells and chemical hapten exposure. Noted time point: patch test 1, 2 weeks after DPC sensitization. Documented treatment: therapeutic diphenylcyclopropenone sensitization with weekly scalp DPC. Using its own MiXCR run on the RACE reads, TCRdb lists one record per CDR3 protein. The table records approximately 77,000 distinct CDR3 sequences, approximately 8% of them present only once. The source was whole blood, collected in connection with sensitization to the hapten diphenylcyclopropenone (DPC). Every receptor here comes from a woman aged 25 to 39 with alopecia areata. Some clones in this sample may be carry-over from other donors' samples.

The chain carries TRBV2 and TRBJ1-2; TRBD1 matches at 7 bases. Trimming took 6 bases from V and 1 from J; bases not matched to a gene: 11. The CDR3 is made up of 16 amino acids. CDR1 SNHLY and CDR2 FYNNEI come from the germline V gene. The CDR3 is CASRYRDSSLNYGYTF. CDR3 sequence (DNA): TGTGCCAGCAGATACCGGGACAGCTCACTTAACTATGGCTACACCTTC.

This clonotype was recorded many times. This chain joins TRBV5-1 and TRBJ2-7; D is perhaps TRBD2 (6 bases). The V gene's germline CDR1 is SGHRS and CDR2 YFSETQ. The CDR3 length is 12 residues. Trimming pared 2 bases from V and 6 bases from J, leaving 9 bases between. CDR3 sequence reads: CASSLSGGEQYF. The CDR3 region has the DNA TGCGCCAGCAGCTTATCCGGGGGCGAGCAGTACTTC.

The table lists this clonotype with many counts. The gene calls are TRBV29-1 and TRBJ2-7, with D unclear. V shed 7 bases and J shed 5 bases, with 24 bases lying between them. Germline V gene data show CDR1 as SQVTM and CDR2 as ANQGSEA. This CDR3 is 15 amino acids long. This CDR3 is CSARLSVGLPNEQYF. The CDR3 coding sequence is TGCAGCGCCCGCCTCAGCGTCGGGCTTCCCAACGAGCAGTACTTC.

The chain employs TRBV6-1 and TRBJ2-7; D ambiguous. Per the germline V gene, CDR1 is MNHNS and CDR2 is SASEGT. Trimming stripped 1 base from V and 1 base from J, with 8 bases between. There are 14 residues in the CDR3. The CDR3 sequence: CASSEEQISYEQYF. The CDR3 coding sequence is TGTGCCAGCAGTGAAGAACAGATTTCCTACGAGCAGTACTTC.

The table lists this clonotype with many counts. This chain joins TRBV12-3 or TRBV12-4 and TRBJ2-7, with 9 positions matching TRBD2. The CDR3 runs to 11 residues. V was clipped by 5 bases and J by 11 bases; unmatched bases: 4. CDR3 bases: TGTGCCAGCAGTCGCGGGGGGGAGGAGTACTTC. It codes for CASSRGGEEYF.

This clonotype appeared many times. The chain couples TRBV12-3 or TRBV12-4 to TRBJ1-6; TRBD1 agrees at 8 bases. Unmatched junction bases numbered 4, after V lost 4 bases and J lost 8 bases. The CDR3 length is 14 residues. The CDR3 nucleotides are TGTGCCAGCAGTTCAGGGGGCCGGGATTCACCCCTCCACTTT. Amino acid sequence: CASSSGGRDSPLHF.

This clonotype was counted only a few times. The rearrangement links TRBV3-1 to TRBJ2-5; D is uncertain. The V end lost 2 bases, the J end lost 5 bases, and 6 bases lay between the germline ends. CDR3 length: 12 amino acids. The germline gives CDR1 LGHDT, CDR2 YNNKEL (reference sequence). CDR3 residues: CASSQLEETQYF. The CDR3 DNA reads as TGTGCCAGCAGCCAACTGGAGGAGACCCAGTACTTC.

This clonotype was recorded at least ten times. The chain joins TRBV5-1 to TRBJ2-3, with D perhaps TRBD1 (6 bases). Germline V gene data show CDR1 as SGHRS and CDR2 as YFSETQ. V was cut by 4 bases and J by 4 bases, with 10 bases left in between. The CDR3 loop spans 13 amino acids. The CDR3 DNA follows: TGCGCCAGCAGCGAGCAGGGGTCAGATACGCAGTATTTT. Residues: CASSEQGSDTQYF.

This clonotype was recorded at least ten times. The chain carries TRBV29-1 and TRBJ2-5, with 7 positions matching TRBD2. The CDR3 has 15 residues. Germline-derived CDR1 and CDR2 are SQVTM and ANQGSEA. V lost 0 bases, J lost 2 bases, and 6 bases stayed unmatched. The CDR3 nucleotides are TGCAGCGTTGAAGATGGGGTCGGGGGGCAAGAGACCCAGTACTTC. Encoded protein: CSVEDGVGGQETQYF.